This TCR beta chain was retrieved from a study of T cell responses to AZD1222 COVID-19 vaccine listed by TCRdb under 2021. About the investigation overall: Because spike-specific TCR depth and breadth did not differ between the two schedules, AZD1222 recipients who got a second dose at roughly 4 weeks were pooled with those who got a second dose at roughly 12 weeks. TCR sequencing was performed for roughly 250 trial participants, of whom about 200 were given two doses of AZD1222 and 26 were given two doses of MenACWY control vaccine. Trial participants were enrolled by age into 18-55, 56-69 and 70-plus year subgroups, with 148, 28 and 57 TCR-sequenced participants respectively. General findings and caveats noted by the study authors: The 56-69-year group was small, and its depth increase did not reach significance, likely because of low power. CD4 TCRs associated with the vaccine covered the entire spike protein, and the dominant responses were in regions 160-218 and 743-854. Most participants were white British and females outnumbered males, and the authors suggested that clonal diversity may have been underestimated. After two AZD1222 doses, spike-specific TCR breadth and depth were significantly higher than at day 0 and than in MenACWY recipients. Nearly half of unique spike-specific TCRs reportedly recognized epitopes outside regions mutated in the B.1.351 and B.1.1.7 variants. Conclusions about previously exposed vaccinees are limited, since just six AZD1222 recipients were seropositive for SARS-CoV-2 at baseline. Because no samples from the day 14 peak response were available, repertoires could be characterized only after the peak T cell response.

This clone has just one count. Its antigen is still unknown. Base-call qualities are not available, and no considerably larger clone is one nucleotide away. At the junction V is shortened by 5 bases and J by 6 bases, with 8 bases in between. Reading the germline V gene gives CDR1 MNHEY and CDR2 SVGAGI. The CDR3 has 13 amino acids, counting the end cysteine and phenylalanine. The read is trimmed to its CDR3 DNA, 39 bases read in frame from base 1. Explained via the paper, the time point label denotes: baseline before first vaccination. The vaccinee samples were drawn from two UK trials, COV001 and COV002, one of which was a single-blind randomized controlled phase 2/3 trial testing AZD1222 (ChAdOx1 nCoV-19) in healthy adults. For TCRbeta chain sequencing, PBMC samples were collected from trial participants at day 0 and at day 28 after the second dose. The CDR3 regions of human TCRbeta chains were subjected to immunosequencing. Per the authors' processing: Repertoire TCRs were matched against a reference library of SARS-CoV-2-specific TCRs generated with the MIRA antigen-specificity platform. Breadth meant the fraction of unique TCRs that were SARS-CoV-2-associated, whereas depth meant the fraction of total T cells that were SARS-CoV-2-associated. Each spike-specific TCR was assigned to its reactive spike region and to a CD4 or CD8 class using the MIRA data. Log10-transformed breadth and depth values were compared by one-way ANOVA with Sidak's multiple comparisons tests. The table comes from immuneACCESS by way of TCRdb, which keeps in-frame sequences with V and J called. Part of the clones is missing from these tables; in studies checked, under half for an unresolved V gene and the rest for unknown reasons. The V and J calls and the clone size are those of that table, but D and trimming were determined from the DNA. Here the sample has around 190,000 clones; 85% to 95% occur a single time. 1% to 1.5% of the sample goes to the ten largest clones.

The sequence derives from an adult in good health. The chain joins TRBV6-5 to TRBJ1-6; the D region possibly corresponds to TRBD1 (5 bases align). The specimen was peripheral blood, collected on day 0 of AZD1222 vaccination. The sequenced DNA is TGTGCCAGCAGTCAGGGACGTAATTCACCCCTCCACTTT. Protein translation: CASSQGRNSPLHF.